A single sample gave rise to the 6 T cell receptor beta chains below, sequenced in a study of early T cells in non-severe SARS-CoV-2 infection. TCRdb reprocessed the 5' RACE reads via MiXCR and lists one record per CDR3 protein. Of roughly 75,000 distinct CDR3 sequences in the sample, roughly 12% were seen once. Material for sequencing was whole blood. Source of these receptors: an adult who was a healthcare worker with PCR-confirmed SARS-CoV-2 infection or an uninfected control (not recorded which).

The chain combines TRBV5-1 with TRBJ2-7; D gene ambiguous. V was cut by 1 base and J by 2 bases, with 10 bases left in between. The CDR3 totals 14 residues. Germline-derived CDR1 and CDR2 are SGHRS and YFSETQ. Here the CDR3 DNA reads TGCGCCAGCAGCTTGAGGCTACCCCCCTACGAGCAGTACTTC. The encoded protein is CASSLRLPPYEQYF.

This clonotype was seen a few times. The rearrangement uses TRBV18 and TRBJ1-1; the match to TRBD1 covers 10 bases. The CDR3 spans 17 residues. V lost 4 bases and J lost 4; bases outside the gene matches: 12. Germline-derived CDR1 and CDR2 are KGHSH and LQKENI. The CDR3 sequence: CASSREAWDRGGTEAFF. DNA for the CDR3: TGTGCCAGCTCACGGGAGGCCTGGGACAGGGGTGGCACTGAAGCTTTCTTT.

This rearrangement joins TRBV30 to TRBJ2-1; D possibly uses TRBD1 or TRBD2 (5 bases each). Trimming took 3 bases from V and 10 from J, leaving 10 bases between them. From germline, CDR1 is GTSNPN and CDR2 SVGIG (reference sequence). The CDR3 is made up of 11 amino acids. The CDR3 coding sequence is TGTGCCTGGAGCGCCGGGACCGAGCAGTTCTTC. Protein product: CAWSAGTEQFF. Drawing the rest from reference TRBV30 and TRBJ2-1, the complete variable domain is SQTIHQWPATLVQPVGSPLSLECTVEGTSNPNLYWYRQAAGRGLQLLFYSVGIGQISSEVPQNLSASRPQDRQFILSSKKLLLSDSGFYLCAWSAGTEQFFGPGTRLTVL.

This clonotype was seen repeatedly, ten times or more. The V and J genes are TRBV20-1 and TRBJ2-2; 14 bases fit TRBD2. Germline CDR1 reads DFQATT; CDR2 reads SNEGSKA (reference sequence). The V gene end was trimmed by 4 bases and the J gene end by 7 bases; junction bases not matched to a gene: 17. The CDR3 length is 19 residues. CDR3 sequence: CSATLPSTSGRARNGELFF. DNA for the CDR3: TGCAGTGCTACGCTACCTTCGACTAGCGGGAGGGCCCGAAACGGGGAGCTGTTTTTT.

In this sample, this clonotype turned up many times. The genes are TRBV7-2 and TRBJ2-5; unclear D gene. The CDR3 length is 12 residues. The V gene lost 2 bases and the J gene lost 3 bases, with 4 bases spanning the gap. Germline CDR1 is SGHTA and CDR2 is FQGNSA. CDR3 protein: CASSLLEETQYF. In DNA, the CDR3 is TGTGCCAGCAGCTTATTAGAAGAGACCCAGTACTTC.

A few counts support this clonotype. The gene calls are TRBV19 and TRBJ2-7, with 11 bases fitting TRBD1. J was trimmed by 4 bases and V by 3 bases; bases with no gene match: 2. In germline, CDR1 is LNHDA, CDR2 SQIVND (reference sequence). The CDR3 consists of 14 residues. CDR3 in amino acids: CASSIGQGAYEQYF. The CDR3, as DNA: TGTGCCAGTAGTATCGGACAGGGGGCTTACGAGCAGTACTTC.